This T cell receptor (beta chain) originates from a study of control samples from healthy donors and cancer patients. Trimming took off 9 bases at V and 3 bases at J, with 17 bases between the two ends. CDR3 length: 14 residues. CDR1 is MNHEY and CDR2 is SMNVEV in the germline V gene (reference sequence). Using immunoSEQ multiplex PCR, the repertoire was profiled, and TCRdb retains in-frame clones only, with some absent. This repertoire shows 65,000 to 85,000 clones, about 89% found once; its top ten account for about 9.9%. Sequencing was carried out using PBMCs. The rearrangement uses TRBV27 and TRBJ2-5; perhaps D is TRBD1 or TRBD2 (5 bases each). The TCR sequence derives from a woman between 45 and 60 years old with colorectal cancer. The CDR3: CASRAHGGEETQYF. CDR3 in DNA: TGTGCCAGTAGGGCTCATGGGGGAGAAGAGACCCAGTACTTC.